The 31 T cell receptor beta chains below all came from one sample that was sequenced in a study of blood T cell repertoires in COVID-19. Libraries were prepared by immunoSEQ multiplex PCR; TCRdb keeps only in-frame clonotypes and omits some of them. In the table there are 150,000 to 200,000 clones, over 80% of which are singletons. Material for sequencing was PBMCs or T cells enriched from blood (not recorded which). The origin of the receptors is a woman aged 60 to 75 who had recovered from COVID-19.

The chain is built from TRBV12-3 or TRBV12-4 and TRBJ2-7; D might be TRBD2 (6 bases). V gave up 10 bases and J gave up 6 bases, with 19 bases separating them. This CDR3 spans 13 amino acids. CDR3 in DNA: TGTGCCACAGCCCGGGACTCGGCCCCCGAGCAGTACTTC. It encodes CATARDSAPEQYF.

V gene TRBV18 combines with J gene TRBJ1-2, with D tentatively TRBD1 (5 bases). Trimming shortened V by 3 bases and J by 0 bases, and 8 bases separated the two germline ends. Germline V gives CDR1 KGHSH, CDR2 LQKENI. The CDR3 has 14 residues. For the CDR3, the DNA is TGTGCCAGCTCACCCCGACAGACTAACTATGGCTACACCTTC. It yields the protein CASSPRQTNYGYTF.

The chain is built from TRBV2 and TRBJ2-3, with D possibly being TRBD2 (6 bases). Germline V gives CDR1 SNHLY, CDR2 FYNNEI. CDR3 length equals 14 residues. The germline V and J ends were trimmed by 3 bases and 0 bases, with 7 bases remaining between them. CDR3 sequence: CASSDAGSTDTQYF. The CDR3 DNA reads as TGTGCCAGCAGTGACGCGGGAAGCACAGATACGCAGTATTTT.

This clone was seen only a few times. J is TRBJ1-2 and V is TRBV6-6, with 7 bases matching TRBD1. Looked up from germline, CDR1 is MNHNY and CDR2 is SVGAGI (reference sequence). The CDR3 contains 12 residues. V lost 8 bases to trimming and J lost 2 bases; unmatched junction nucleotides: 2. CDR3 coding DNA: TGTGCCAGCCGGACAGGAAACTATGGCTACACCTTC. It translates to CASRTGNYGYTF.

The DNA for the CDR3 is TGTGCCAGCAGCTCCCCCGGGACAGGGTATTCACCCCTCCACTTT. Protein sequence: CASSSPGTGYSPLHF. The chain has TRBV11-2 and TRBJ1-6; 9 bases agree with TRBD1. The germline CDR1 and CDR2 sequences are SGHAT and FQNNGV. V gave up 4 bases and J gave up 8 bases; unmatched junction bases: 6. This CDR3 has 15 residues.

The V call is TRBV30, the J call TRBJ1-6, with D uncertain. Germline V lookup: CDR1 GTSNPN, CDR2 SVGIG (reference sequence). The CDR3 contains 13 residues. Trimming cost V 3 bases and J 10 bases, with 13 bases left between them. CDR3 sequence: CAWRPGSRSPLHF. The CDR3, as DNA: TGTGCCTGGAGGCCGGGGAGTAGGTCACCCCTCCACTTT.

In its sample, this clone was seen a few times. J is TRBJ1-5 and V is TRBV27, with TRBD1 matching 9 bases. The CDR3 loop spans 15 amino acids. J lost 4 bases, V lost 2 bases, and 3 bases had no gene match. CDR1 is MNHEY, CDR2 SMNVEV, per germline (reference sequence). For the CDR3, the DNA is TGTGCCAGCAGTTTAAGTGGGACAGGGAATCAGCCCCAGCATTTT. Encoded protein: CASSLSGTGNQPQHF.

The chain links TRBV7-3 to TRBJ2-1, with D unclear. In germline, CDR1 is SGHTA, CDR2 FQGTGA. Trimming removed 1 base from V and 4 bases from J, with 11 bases in between. The CDR3 runs 15 residues. The CDR3 region has the DNA TGTGCCAGCAGCTTAAGGAGCGCCGATTACAATGAGCAGTTCTTC. This translates into CASSLRSADYNEQFF. Supplemented by reference TRBV7-3 and TRBJ2-1, the full variable domain reads GAGVSQTPSNKVTEKGKYVELRCDPISGHTALYWYRQSLGQGPEFLIYFQGTGAADDSGLPNDRFFAVRPEGSVSTLKIQRTERGDSAVYLCASSLRSADYNEQFFGPGTRLTVL.

The chain links TRBV30 to TRBJ2-2; D gene unclear. CDR3 length equals 14 residues. CDR1 is GTSNPN, CDR2 SVGIG, per germline (reference sequence). V lost 8 bases and J lost 6, with 19 bases in between. The CDR3 sequence: CASPRWASAGELFF. The CDR3 DNA reads as TGTGCCAGCCCCAGGTGGGCATCCGCCGGGGAGCTGTTTTTT.

In this sample, this clone turned up once. V gene TRBV5-1 combines with J gene TRBJ2-3; no definite D call. The ends were cut back, 4 bases at V and 4 bases at J, with 10 bases in the middle. There are 13 residues in the CDR3. Germline V lookup: CDR1 SGHRS, CDR2 YFSETQ. CDR3 residues: CASSGPTADTQYF. Here the CDR3 DNA reads TGCGCCAGCAGCGGGCCGACCGCAGATACGCAGTATTTT.

The rearrangement links TRBV6-5 to TRBJ1-4; tentative D call: TRBD1 (6 bases). The V end was cut by 7 bases, the J end by 8 bases, with 14 bases between. The germline CDR1 and CDR2 sequences are MNHEY and SVGAGI. There are 13 residues in the CDR3. In DNA form, the CDR3 reads TGTGCCAGCACCCAGGGGCTTCAGGAAAAACTGTTTTTT. Its protein product is CASTQGLQEKLFF.

This rearrangement joins TRBV3-1 (or the pseudogene TRBV3-2) to TRBJ2-5; 8 bases match TRBD2. V was clipped by 4 bases and J by 5 bases; unmatched bases: 9. The CDR3 consists of 15 residues. CDR1 is LGHDT, CDR2 YNNKEL, per germline (reference sequence). In DNA form, the CDR3 reads TGTGCCAGCAGCCCCGGAAGCGGGAGTGGCGAGACCCAGTACTTC. Its translation is CASSPGSGSGETQYF.

The chain employs TRBV27 and TRBJ2-3; 11 positions match TRBD2. The CDR3 runs 16 residues. The ends lost 5 bases at V and 4 bases at J; junction bases unmatched: 8. Per the germline V gene, CDR1 is MNHEY and CDR2 is SMNVEV (reference sequence). DNA of the CDR3: TGTGCCAGCAGTCTCCTAGCGGGGGGTAGTCCAGATACGCAGTATTTT. This codes for CASSLLAGGSPDTQYF.

The chain recombines TRBV12-5 with TRBJ1-1; D is unresolved. Germline V gene sequence: CDR1 LGHNT, CDR2 FRNRAP. Deletions cut 0 bases from V and 4 bases from J, with 18 bases between. The CDR3 runs 17 residues. CDR3 loop: CASGLVSDQHPGTEAFF. The CDR3 DNA sequence: TGTGCTAGTGGTTTGGTAAGTGACCAACACCCAGGCACTGAAGCTTTCTTT. Together with reference TRBV12-5 and TRBJ1-1, the CDR3 gives the full variable domain: DARVTQTPRHKVTEMGQEVTMRCQPILGHNTVFWYRQTMMQGLELLAYFRNRAPLDDSGMPKDRFSAEMPDATLATLKIQPSEPRDSAVYFCASGLVSDQHPGTEAFFGQGTRLTVV.

The V gene is TRBV2, the J gene TRBJ2-3, with 7 bases identical to TRBD1. With V trimmed by 6 bases and J by 5 bases, 11 bases remained unmatched. Germline V gene sequence: CDR1 SNHLY, CDR2 FYNNEI. The CDR3 consists of 15 residues. The CDR3 sequence: CASSTSGGRGDTQYF. The CDR3 nucleotides read TGTGCCAGCAGCACATCAGGGGGTAGAGGAGATACGCAGTATTTT.

The genes are TRBV6-5 and TRBJ2-3; 8 positions agree with TRBD2. This CDR3 has 13 amino acids. Germline lookup yields CDR1 MNHEY and CDR2 SVGAGI. The CDR3 nucleotides read TGTGCGTCCGGCGGGAGGCAGACAGATACGCAGTATTTT. Translation gives CASGGRQTDTQYF.

The genes are TRBV7-2 and TRBJ2-1, with 8 bases lining up with TRBD2. V gave up 3 bases and J gave up 7 bases; unmatched junction bases: 8. The length of the CDR3 is 15 residues. CDR1 is SGHTA, CDR2 FQGNSA, per germline. CDR3 loop: CASSFPGLASNEQFF. CDR3 nucleotides: TGTGCCAGCAGCTTCCCCGGACTAGCTTCTAATGAGCAGTTCTTC.

The sample holds one count of this clone. This chain joins TRBV25-1 and TRBJ1-5; possible D gene TRBD1, 5 bases. Trimming removed 4 bases at V and 2 bases at J, with 12 bases between. Germline CDR1 and CDR2: MGHDK and SYGVNS. The CDR3 totals 15 residues. CDR3 in DNA: TGTGCCAGCAGTGGGACACAGAGCGGCAATCAGCCCCAGCATTTT. The encoded protein is CASSGTQSGNQPQHF.

This clone occurred once. The chain joins TRBV30 to TRBJ2-7; 8 bases map to TRBD1. Germline V lookup: CDR1 GTSNPN, CDR2 SVGIG (reference sequence). Unmatched junction bases numbered 8, after V lost 1 base and J lost 3 bases. The CDR3 has 15 amino acids. CDR3 residues: CAWSEGTGGFYEQYF. CDR3 sequence (DNA): TGTGCCTGGAGTGAGGGTACAGGGGGGTTCTACGAGCAGTACTTC.

The chain links TRBV7-2 to TRBJ1-4; no clear D. The CDR3 consists of 15 residues. Germline assignment: CDR1 SGHTA and CDR2 FQGNSA. V was clipped by 4 bases and J by 7 bases, with 16 bases between them. This CDR3 reads CASSSAGTGGEKLFF. The DNA of the CDR3 is TGTGCCAGCAGCTCGGCGGGTACGGGAGGTGAAAAACTGTTTTTT.

The rearrangement links TRBV7-9 to TRBJ2-7, with D possibly TRBD1 on 5 matching bases. Germline-derived CDR1 and CDR2 are SEHNR and FQNEAQ (reference sequence). V was trimmed by 2 bases and J by 0 bases, leaving 20 bases between them. The CDR3 contains 18 residues. CDR3 in DNA: TGTGCCAGCAGCTTATGGCCCCAGGGTCCGCAACGCTCCTACGAGCAGTACTTC. It translates to CASSLWPQGPQRSYEQYF.

The J gene is TRBJ2-1, the V gene TRBV5-1; a possible D gene is TRBD1 (6 bases). The CDR3 length is 14 residues. Trimming removed 4 bases at V and 10 bases at J, with 18 bases between. CDR1 is SGHRS, CDR2 YFSETQ, per germline. The CDR3 DNA follows: TGCGCCAGCAGCCGAGAGGGGGTAGCGTGGGAGCAGTTCTTC. Encoded protein: CASSREGVAWEQFF.

This clone was recorded once. V and J are TRBV7-9 and TRBJ2-1; D is perhaps TRBD2 (6 bases). Germline V CDR1 and CDR2: SEHNR, FQNEAQ (reference sequence). The CDR3 loop spans 15 amino acids. V was pared by 3 bases and J by 6 bases, with 15 bases between. The DNA of the CDR3 is TGTGCCAGCAGCTTGGGGCAGGAGGGGCCCAATGAGCAGTTCTTC. The encoded protein is CASSLGQEGPNEQFF.

This chain links TRBV11-2 with TRBJ1-1, with a weak D call TRBD1 (6 bases). V lost 3 bases and J 3 bases, leaving 11 bases between the germline ends. The CDR3 is made up of 14 amino acids. The germline V gene encodes CDR1 SGHAT and CDR2 FQNNGV. The CDR3 DNA reads as TGTGCCAGCAGCTTCTGGGCAGGGGACACTGAAGCTTTCTTT. Translating it yields CASSFWAGDTEAFF.

The V gene is TRBV12-3 or TRBV12-4, the J gene TRBJ2-7, with D perhaps TRBD2 (5 bases). V was pared by 6 bases and J by 2 bases, with 8 bases between. The CDR3 extends over 12 amino acids. CDR3 amino acids: CASRRAPYEQYF. DNA for the CDR3: TGTGCCAGCAGGAGGGCCCCCTACGAGCAGTACTTC.

This clone was seen a few times. V usage is TRBV6-5 and J usage is TRBJ2-1, with 8 bases lining up with TRBD1. The CDR3 length is 15 residues. The ends lost 5 bases at V and 4 bases at J; junction bases unmatched: 7. The germline CDR1 and CDR2 sequences are MNHEY and SVGAGI. The CDR3 loop is CASSTGQGGYNEQFF. As DNA, the CDR3 is TGTGCCAGCAGTACTGGACAGGGCGGGTACAATGAGCAGTTCTTC.

The chain is built from TRBV19 and TRBJ1-2, with D maybe TRBD1 (5 bases). CDR1 LNHDA and CDR2 SQIVND come from the germline V gene (reference sequence). This CDR3 has 14 residues. With 4 bases removed from V and 4 bases from J, the gap between germline ends came to 13 bases. This CDR3 is CASSTTGDSYGYTF. Written as DNA, the CDR3 is TGTGCCAGTAGTACTACTGGGGACTCCTATGGCTACACCTTC.

This chain links TRBV3-1 (or the pseudogene TRBV3-2) with TRBJ1-1, with no clear D. V lost 1 base and J 6 bases, leaving 9 bases between the germline ends. Germline-derived CDR1 and CDR2 are LGHDT and YNNKEL (reference sequence). The CDR3 covers 13 residues. The CDR3 here is CASSQGRGSEAFF. As DNA, the CDR3 is TGTGCCAGCAGCCAAGGACGGGGATCTGAAGCTTTCTTT.

The gene calls are TRBV4-2 and TRBJ1-3; D remains ambiguous. CDR3 length equals 16 residues. CDR1 is LGHNA, CDR2 YNFKEQ, per germline. With 0 bases removed from V and 1 base from J, the gap between germline ends came to 10 bases. CDR3 nucleotide sequence: TGTGCCAGCAGCCAAGATCGCGCAGGTTCTGGAAACACCATATATTTT. Residues: CASSQDRAGSGNTIYF.

V is TRBV12-3 or TRBV12-4 and J is TRBJ1-5, with TRBD1 matching over 8 bases. The CDR3 length is 13 residues. V lost 6 bases and J lost 11; bases outside the gene matches: 9. In nucleotides, the CDR3 is TGTGCCAGCAGGTCACAGGGGGGAAGTGCCCAGCATTTT. This translates into CASRSQGGSAQHF.

The chain employs TRBV10-1 and TRBJ2-7; D may be TRBD1 (5 bases). Trimming pared 6 bases from V and 3 bases from J, leaving 18 bases between. The length of the CDR3 is 15 residues. Germline V gene lookup returns CDR1 WNHNN and CDR2 SYGVQD (reference sequence). For the CDR3, the DNA is TGCGCCAGCAGGAGAGGACACGAAATACGCTACGAGCAGTACTTC. Its translation is CASRRGHEIRYEQYF.